This T cell receptor (beta chain) was documented in a study of T cells in Graves' hyperthyroidism and ophthalmopathy. Study at large: Peripheral blood was secured at the point of initial diagnosis, before any treatment.

The table lists this clonotype with many counts. The V gene lost 2 bases and the J gene lost 4 bases, with 16 bases spanning the gap. This CDR3 comprises 16 residues. Germline V lookup: CDR1 SGHKS, CDR2 YYEKEE (reference sequence). The investigators amplified TCR beta CDR3 regions from RNA transcripts. TCR CDR3 regions were first amplified by RT-PCR with HTBI primers. TCRdb re-analysed the multiplex PCR reads in MiXCR, keeping a single row per CDR3 protein. The profile shows about 130,000 distinct CDR3 sequences, 22% of them singletons. This TCR derives from a woman aged 50 to 65 with Graves' hyperthyroidism that later progressed to Graves' ophthalmopathy. V usage is TRBV5-5 and J usage is TRBJ2-1; D may be TRBD1 (6 bases). The source material was blood. In DNA, the CDR3 is TGTGCCAGCAGCTTCACCGAACAGGGAACGTACAATGAGCAGTTCTTC. Translation: CASSFTEQGTYNEQFF.